This is a list of T cell receptor beta chains from one sample in a study of blood T cell repertoires in COVID-19. Sequencing was performed with immunoSEQ multiplex PCR; in TCRdb, only in-frame clones are kept and a portion is missing. The table records roughly 120,000 clones, approximately 85% of them present only once. The sequenced material came from peripheral blood. These receptors all come from a woman older than 75 with COVID-19, enrolled during active disease. Both conserved end residues are part of each CDR3. The D gene is left open where the match is weak. Clone size is not always given. Where it is, it says once, few, many or a class for expanded clones.

TRBJ2-5,.,TRBV3-1/TRBV3-2,.,CASSQDLLGTETQYF,TGTGCCAGCAGCCAAGATCTCCTGGGCACAGAGACCCAGTACTTC
TRBJ2-3,.,TRBV9,.,CASSAPLRECADTQYF,TGTGCCAGCAGCGCCCCCCTCCGGGAGTGCGCAGATACGCAGTATTTT
TRBJ2-3,TRBD1,TRBV3-1/TRBV3-2,.,CASSQDDRVTDTQYF,TGTGCCAGCAGCCAAGATGACAGGGTCACAGATACGCAGTATTTT
TRBJ1-5,TRBD1,TRBV6-5,.,CASSYGTGANQPQHF,TGTGCCAGCAGTTACGGGACAGGGGCTAATCAGCCCCAGCATTTT
TRBJ1-4,.,TRBV5-6,once,CASSLARQKTLLNEKLFF,TGTGCCAGCAGCTTGGCTAGGCAGAAAACCCTTCTTAATGAAAAACTGTTTTTT
TRBJ2-7,TRBD2,TRBV7-2,once,CASSLVAGEGYEQYF,TGTGCCAGCAGCTTAGTAGCGGGAGAGGGCTACGAGCAGTACTTC
TRBJ1-5,.,TRBV7-8,.,CASTKTGSNQPQHF,TGTGCCAGCACCAAGACGGGTAGCAATCAGCCCCAGCATTTT
TRBJ1-4,.,TRBV7-8,.,CASSLSTGPNEKLFF,TGTGCCAGCAGCTTATCGACAGGTCCTAATGAAAAACTGTTTTTT
TRBJ1-1,.,TRBV7-3,.,CASSRRPGNTEAFF,TGTGCCAGCAGCCGTCGCCCGGGGAACACTGAAGCTTTCTTT
TRBJ2-1,TRBD2,TRBV7-3,.,CASSLTAGAWYEQFF,TGTGCCAGCAGCTTAACAGCGGGAGCCTGGTATGAGCAGTTCTTC
TRBJ2-5,.,TRBV9,.,CASSPGLSNEETQYF,TGTGCCAGCAGCCCGGGACTGAGCAACGAAGAGACCCAGTACTTC
TRBJ1-2,.,TRBV29-1,.,CSVEYRQNPNYGYTF,TGCAGCGTTGAATACAGGCAGAATCCTAACTATGGCTACACCTTC
TRBJ2-1,.,TRBV10-2,.,CASTASGDGEQFF,TGCGCCAGCACGGCGTCGGGGGATGGTGAGCAGTTCTTC
TRBJ2-7,.,TRBV14,.,CASSRVTSYEQYF,TGTGCCAGCAGTCGAGTTACCTCCTACGAGCAGTACTTC
TRBJ2-5,.,TRBV3-1/TRBV3-2,.,CASSPGETQYF,TGTGCCAGCAGCCCCGGAGAGACCCAGTACTTC
TRBJ2-3,TRBD2,TRBV18,.,CASSPGLPTDTQYF,TGTGCCAGCTCACCGGGACTACCCACAGATACGCAGTATTTT
TRBJ2-5,.,TRBV11-3,.,CASSLEPGSTQYF,TGTGCCAGCAGCTTAGAGCCCGGTTCTACCCAGTACTTC
TRBJ1-4,.,TRBV19,.,CASTERGNRYEKLFF,TGTGCCAGCACGGAACGGGGTAACCGTTATGAAAAACTGTTTTTT
TRBJ2-7,.,TRBV2,few,CASSARVSSYEQYF,TGTGCCAGCAGTGCCAGGGTAAGCTCCTACGAGCAGTACTTC
TRBJ2-7,TRBD2,TRBV6-6,.,CASSHRDRGLAGGRSHEQYF,TGTGCCAGCAGTCATAGAGACAGGGGACTAGCGGGAGGACGAAGCCACGAGCAGTACTTC